This TCR beta chain came from a study of shared clonotypes between healthy human individuals. Per the original methods: Without quality scores, immunoSEQ junctional reads could not be filtered like full-length reads. Repertoires were generated with immunoSEQ multiplex PCR, while TCRdb's copy carries only in-frame clones and drops some. V and J calls and clone size are given by that table; D and trimming were obtained from the DNA. The sample lists about 800,000 clones; 95% to 97% were seen once. CD45RO-negative, CCR7-positively selected cells formed the naive CD8 fraction, excluding terminally differentiated effector memory CD45RA+ cells. Germline V CDR1 and CDR2: MNHEY, SMNVEV (reference sequence). The CDR3 has 15 residues. V gave up 4 bases and J gave up 2 bases, with 14 bases separating them.

The sample was naive CD8+ T cells sorted from blood. V gene TRBV27 combines with J gene TRBJ1-2; D gene uncertain. The sequence was obtained from a man younger than 45 in good health. DNA for the CDR3: TGTGCCAGCAGTTCAAACCTCGATCCGAACTATGGCTACACCTTC. Translation: CASSSNLDPNYGYTF.